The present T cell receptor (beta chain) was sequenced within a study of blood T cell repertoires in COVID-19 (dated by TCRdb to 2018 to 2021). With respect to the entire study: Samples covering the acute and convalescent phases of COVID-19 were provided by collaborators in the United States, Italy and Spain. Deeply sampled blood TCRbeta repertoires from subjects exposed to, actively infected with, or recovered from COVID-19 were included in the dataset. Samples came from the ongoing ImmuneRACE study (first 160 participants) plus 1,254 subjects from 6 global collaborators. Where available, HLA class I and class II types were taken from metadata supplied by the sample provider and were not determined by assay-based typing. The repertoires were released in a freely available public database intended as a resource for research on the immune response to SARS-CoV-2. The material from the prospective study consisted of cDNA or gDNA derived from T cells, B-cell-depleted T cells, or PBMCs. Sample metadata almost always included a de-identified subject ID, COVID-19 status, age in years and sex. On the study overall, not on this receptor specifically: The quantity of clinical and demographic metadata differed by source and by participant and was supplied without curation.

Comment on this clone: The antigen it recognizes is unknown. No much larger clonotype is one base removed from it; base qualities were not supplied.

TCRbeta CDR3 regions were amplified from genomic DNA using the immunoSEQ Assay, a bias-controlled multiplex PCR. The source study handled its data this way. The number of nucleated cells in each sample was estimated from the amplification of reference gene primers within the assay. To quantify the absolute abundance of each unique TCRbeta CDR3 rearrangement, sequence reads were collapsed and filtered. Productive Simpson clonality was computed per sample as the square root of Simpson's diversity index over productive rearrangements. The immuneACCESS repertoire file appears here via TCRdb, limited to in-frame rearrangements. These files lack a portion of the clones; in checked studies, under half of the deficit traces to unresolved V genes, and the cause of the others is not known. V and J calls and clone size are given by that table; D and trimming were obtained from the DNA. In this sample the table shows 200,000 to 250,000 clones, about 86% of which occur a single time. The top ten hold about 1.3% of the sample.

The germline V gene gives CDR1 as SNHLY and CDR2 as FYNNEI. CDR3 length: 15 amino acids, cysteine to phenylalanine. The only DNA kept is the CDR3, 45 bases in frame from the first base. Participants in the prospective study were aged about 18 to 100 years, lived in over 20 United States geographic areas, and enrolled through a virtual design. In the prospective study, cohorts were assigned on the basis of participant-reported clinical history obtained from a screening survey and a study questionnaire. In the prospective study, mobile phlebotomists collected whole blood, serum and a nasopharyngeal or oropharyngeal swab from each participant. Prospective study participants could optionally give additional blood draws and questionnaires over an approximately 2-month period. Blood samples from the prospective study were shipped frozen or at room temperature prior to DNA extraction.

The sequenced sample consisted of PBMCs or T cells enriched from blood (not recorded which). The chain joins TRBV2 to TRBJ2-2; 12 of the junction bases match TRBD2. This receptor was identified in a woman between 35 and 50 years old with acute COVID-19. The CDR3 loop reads CVTSGGLSNTGELFF. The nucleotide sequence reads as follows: TGTGTTACTAGCGGGGGGCTATCGAACACCGGGGAGCTGTTTTTT.